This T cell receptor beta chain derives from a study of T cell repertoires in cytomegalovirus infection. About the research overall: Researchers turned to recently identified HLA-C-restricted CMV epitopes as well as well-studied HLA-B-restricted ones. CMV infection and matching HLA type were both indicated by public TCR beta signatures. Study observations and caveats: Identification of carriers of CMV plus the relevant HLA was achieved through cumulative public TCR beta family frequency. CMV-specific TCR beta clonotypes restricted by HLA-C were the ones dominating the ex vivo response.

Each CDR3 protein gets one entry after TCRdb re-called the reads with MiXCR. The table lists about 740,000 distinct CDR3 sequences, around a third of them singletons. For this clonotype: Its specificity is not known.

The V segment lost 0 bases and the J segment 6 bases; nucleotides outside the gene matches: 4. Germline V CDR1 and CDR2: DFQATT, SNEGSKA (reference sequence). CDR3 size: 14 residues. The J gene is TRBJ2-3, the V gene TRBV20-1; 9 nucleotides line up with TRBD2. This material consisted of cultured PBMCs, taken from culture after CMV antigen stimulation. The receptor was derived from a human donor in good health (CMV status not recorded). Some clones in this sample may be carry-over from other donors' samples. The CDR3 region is CSARDWLAGDTQYF. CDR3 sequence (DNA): TGCAGTGCTAGAGATTGGCTAGCGGGGGATACGCAGTATTTT.